This TCR beta chain was sequenced in a study of T cells in localized non-small cell lung cancer. Points from the study as a whole: Because only a single region of the tumor was sequenced, heterogeneity remains possible.

This clone was observed a few times. What it recognizes is unknown. This CDR3 is 15 amino acids long. The V end lost 5 bases, the J end lost 5 bases, and 18 bases lay between the germline ends. Germline lookup yields CDR1 SGHNT and CDR2 YENEEA. The table came from immunoSEQ multiplex PCR; TCRdb's copy has only in-frame clones and leaves some out. The table records over 2,000 clones, around 22% of them present only once. The chain links TRBV11-3 to TRBJ2-5; the D gene is possibly TRBD2 (6 bases). The source is a woman aged 35-75 years with stage II lung adenocarcinoma. The sequenced sample was lung tumor tissue, obtained before any cancer treatment. CDR3 bases: TGTGCCAGCAGCCAGGAGGGATTGCCGGGTGAGACCCAGTACTTC. It translates to CASSQEGLPGETQYF. Together with reference TRBV11-3 and TRBJ2-5, the CDR3 gives the full variable domain: EAGVVQSPRYKIIEKKQPVAFWCNPISGHNTLYWYLQNLGQGPELLIRYENEEAVDDSQLPKDRFSAERLKGVDSTLKIQPAELGDSAVYLCASSQEGLPGETQYFGPGTRLLVL.